Sequencing of this T cell receptor beta chain was carried out in a study of blood T cell repertoires in COVID-19 (dated by TCRdb to the early 2020s). Background on the whole study: Collaborator samples came from the United States, Italy and Spain and covered acute and convalescent phases of COVID-19. A de-identified subject ID, COVID-19 status, age in years and sex were almost always included in the sample metadata. Deeply sampled blood TCRbeta repertoires from subjects exposed to, actively infected with, or recovered from COVID-19 were included in the dataset. A freely available public database, intended as a resource for researchers studying the immune response to SARS-CoV-2, is where the repertoires were released. Where available, HLA class I and class II types were taken from metadata supplied by the sample provider and were not determined by assay-based typing. The prospective study material was composed of cDNA or gDNA derived from T cells, B-cell-depleted T cells, or PBMCs. The samples were drawn from the first 160 participants of the ongoing ImmuneRACE study and from over 950 subjects provided by 6 global collaborators.

Participants in the prospective study were enrolled through a virtual design, were aged roughly 18 to 100 years, and lived in roughly 24 United States geographic areas. In the prospective study, participants were assigned to cohorts based on the clinical history participants reported in a screening survey and a study questionnaire. For ImmuneRACE Cohort 3, a participant was defined as recovered based on two consecutive negative NP/OP PCR tests, clearance by a healthcare professional, or resolution of symptoms. Each participant in the prospective study had whole blood, serum and a nasopharyngeal or oropharyngeal swab collected by mobile phlebotomists. Participants in the prospective study had the option to provide additional blood draws and questionnaires over a roughly 2-month period. Before DNA extraction, prospective study blood samples were shipped either frozen or at room temperature. TCRbeta CDR3 regions were amplified from genomic DNA using the immunoSEQ Assay, a bias-controlled multiplex PCR. Under the source paper's analysis protocol: Nucleated cell counts per sample were estimated from amplification of reference gene primers within the assay. To quantify the absolute abundance of each unique TCRbeta CDR3 rearrangement, sequence reads were collapsed and filtered. For each sample, productive Simpson clonality was calculated as the square root of Simpson's diversity index over productive rearrangements. This immuneACCESS table, as held by TCRdb, lists in-frame sequences with V and J called but not all clones. Of the missing ones, under half trace to an unresolved V gene in checked studies; the others have no known cause. For V, J and clone size, that table is used; D and trimming come from the DNA. This sample lists 200,000 or so clones; about 80% were detected once. 7.5% of the sample goes to the ten largest clones.

Overall study results and their limits: How much clinical and demographic metadata was included differed by source and by participant, and the metadata was provided uncurated.

Concerning this clone: Its target antigen remains unknown. Base qualities are not provided; no much larger clone lies one nucleotide away.

Reading from cysteine to phenylalanine, the CDR3 counts 14 amino acids. Only the CDR3 region is kept as DNA, spanning 42 bases read in frame from base 1. The germline V gene sets CDR1 to SGHRS and CDR2 to YFSETQ. Trimming removed 4 bases from V and 6 bases from J; the gene matches leave 7 bases unexplained. The sequencing sample was made of PBMCs or T cells enriched from blood (not recorded which). The source is a man aged 35 to 55 who had recovered from COVID-19. This receptor chain uses TRBV5-1 and TRBJ1-1, with 9 bases aligning to TRBD1. The DNA sequence reads TGCGCCAGCAGCGTAGACAGGGGGGATGCTGAAGCTTTCTTT. Translated, it gives CASSVDRGDAEAFF.